The text below deals with one T cell receptor (beta chain). The antigen is unknown. Libraries were made from TCR beta cDNA, and they carried unique molecular identifiers. TCRdb ran MiXCR on the PCR reads and lists one entry per CDR3 protein. The profile shows roughly 600,000 distinct CDR3 sequences, about 44% of them singletons. This specimen comes from a study of post-analysis software for immune sequencing data. Study observations and caveats: Elevated frequency relative to controls characterized a handful of TRBV segments in patients, TRBV5-6, TRBV5-1 and TRBV20-1 among them. Batch-mates among the samples co-clustered strongly by F measure.

This CDR3 is built from 14 residues. Germline CDR1 MRHNA, CDR2 SNTAGT. The junction had 4 bases not matched to a gene; V was cut back by 5 bases and J by 2 bases. The rearrangement joins TRBV6-4 to TRBJ2-3; 7 bases are a match to TRBD2. The sequenced material came from blood. The source of this sequence is a girl aged 10 to 17 with multiple sclerosis. The CDR3 bases are TGTGCCAGCAGTCGAGCGGGAATCACAGATACGCAGTATTTT. It is translated as CASSRAGITDTQYF.